Listed below are T cell receptor beta chains from one sample, sequenced in a study of a mutant IDH1 vaccine in newly diagnosed glioma. The assay was immunoSEQ multiplex PCR, and TCRdb's table has in-frame clones only and misses some. The table includes roughly 120,000 clones, over 75% detected once. Their antigen targets remain unknown. This material consisted of PBMCs, taken from a glioma patient whose treatment included an IDH1 peptide vaccine. Receptor source: a middle-aged man with glioma. The CDR3 runs from the conserved cysteine through the conserved F or W. The D gene is left open where the match is weak. The size field is filled for only some rows; it gives once, few, many or a size class.

V gene	clone size	D gene	J gene	CDR3 protein	CDR3 DNA
TRBV5-1	.	TRBD1	TRBJ2-3	CASRQGATDTQYF	TGCGCCAGCCGACAGGGGGCCACAGATACGCAGTATTTT
TRBV7-2	.	TRBD1	TRBJ2-7	CASSMWTGGYEQYF	TGTGCCAGCAGCATGTGGACAGGGGGTTACGAGCAGTACTTC
TRBV5-1	.	.	TRBJ2-5	CASSSGGASGEQYF	TGCGCCAGCAGCTCGGGTGGCGCCTCGGGAGAGCAGTACTTC
TRBV7-9	.	.	TRBJ1-6	CASSLEQGPRSSPLHF	TGTGCCAGCAGCTTAGAACAGGGCCCGAGGAGTTCACCCCTCCACTTT
TRBV11-3	.	.	TRBJ1-1	CASSSRGGTEAFF	TGTGCCAGCAGCTCGAGGGGAGGGACTGAAGCTTTCTTT
TRBV18	.	.	TRBJ1-4	CASSPARGEKLFF	TGTGCCAGCTCACCCGCCCGAGGTGAAAAACTGTTTTTT
TRBV21-1	.	.	TRBJ1-3	CASSLTTIYF	TGTGCCAGCAGCTTAACCACCATATATTTT
TRBV6-5	.	TRBD2	TRBJ2-1	CASSSGGGLYNEQFF	TGTGCCAGCAGCAGCGGGGGGGGGCTCTACAATGAGCAGTTCTTC
TRBV28	.	TRBD2	TRBJ2-2	CASKSPSGVTGELFF	TGTGCCAGCAAATCCCCTAGCGGGGTCACCGGGGAGCTGTTTTTT
TRBV10-1	many	.	TRBJ1-1	CASGPSEAEAFF	TGCGCCAGCGGACCTTCCGAGGCTGAAGCTTTCTTT
TRBV6-5	.	.	TRBJ2-2	CASSYGSATGELFF	TGTGCCAGCAGTTACGGCAGCGCCACCGGGGAGCTGTTTTTT
TRBV7-6	.	.	TRBJ1-1	CASSPGAGAFF	TGTGCCAGCAGCCCTGGGGCAGGAGCTTTCTTT
TRBV27	once	.	TRBJ2-1	CASRLGSYNEQFF	TGTGCCAGCCGACTAGGTTCCTACAATGAGCAGTTCTTC
TRBV11-3	.	.	TRBJ2-3	CASSPRPGADTQYF	TGTGCCAGCAGCCCCCGGCCCGGGGCAGATACGCAGTATTTT
TRBV10-3	.	TRBD2	TRBJ2-7	CAISGTSGIYEQYF	TGTGCCATCAGTGGGACTAGCGGGATATACGAGCAGTACTTC
TRBV27	.	.	TRBJ1-1	CASSLAWGKLNTGAFF	TGTGCCAGCAGTTTGGCCTGGGGAAAGTTGAACACTGGAGCTTTCTTT
TRBV7-2	.	.	TRBJ2-3	CASSLTTGGVWSTDTQYF	TGTGCCAGCAGCTTAACCACGGGGGGCGTTTGGAGCACAGATACGCAGTATTTT
TRBV2	.	TRBD1	TRBJ2-5	CASSPGGETQYF	TGTGCCAGCAGTCCAGGGGGAGAGACCCAGTACTTC
TRBV27	.	TRBD2	TRBJ2-1	CASRELAGNNEQFF	TGTGCCAGCAGGGAGTTAGCGGGAAACAATGAGCAGTTCTTC
TRBV15	.	.	TRBJ2-7	CATSTTKPGPSYEQYF	TGTGCCACCAGCACTACTAAGCCAGGGCCCTCCTACGAGCAGTACTTC
TRBV5-5	.	.	TRBJ2-3	CASSLVLADADTQYF	TGTGCCAGCAGCTTGGTACTAGCCGACGCAGATACGCAGTATTTT
TRBV18	.	.	TRBJ2-7	CASSLAGGLGEQYF	TGTGCCAGCTCACTAGCCGGGGGGCTAGGTGAGCAGTACTTC
TRBV5-6	.	.	TRBJ1-6	CASSLERANSPLHF	TGTGCCAGCAGCTTAGAACGGGCTAATTCACCCCTCCACTTT
TRBV2	.	TRBD1	TRBJ1-5	CASSVRGPNQPQHF	TGTGCCAGCAGTGTCAGGGGGCCCAATCAGCCCCAGCATTTT
TRBV18	once	.	TRBJ2-1	CASSPISTGRPYNEQFF	TGTGCCAGCTCACCTATTTCAACAGGCCGGCCTTACAATGAGCAGTTCTTC
TRBV18	.	.	TRBJ1-6	CASSPLASDSPLHF	TGTGCCAGCTCACCACTGGCCTCCGATTCACCCCTCCACTTT
TRBV27	.	.	TRBJ1-2	CASSSEAERSNYGYTF	TGTGCCAGCAGTTCGGAAGCGGAGAGATCTAACTATGGCTACACCTTC
TRBV11-2	few	.	TRBJ1-4	CASSLVGREEEKLFF	TGTGCCAGCAGCTTAGTCGGCAGGGAAGAAGAAAAACTGTTTTTT
TRBV5-1	once	TRBD2	TRBJ2-7	CASSSTSGRTHEQYF	TGCGCCAGCAGCTCGACTAGCGGGAGGACCCACGAGCAGTACTTC
TRBV4-1	.	.	TRBJ2-7	CASSQVGGAREQYF	TGCGCCAGCAGCCAAGTAGGGGGGGCTCGAGAGCAGTACTTC
TRBV30	.	TRBD1	TRBJ1-6	CAWSIQQGPLHF	TGTGCCTGGAGTATACAACAGGGGCCCCTCCACTTT
TRBV27	many	.	TRBJ2-7	CASSLSSSLSSYEQYF	TGTGCCAGCAGTTTATCGTCCAGTCTATCCTCCTACGAGCAGTACTTC
TRBV2	.	.	TRBJ1-5	CASSDKSRRHQPQHF	TGTGCCAGCAGTGATAAGAGCCGGAGACATCAGCCCCAGCATTTT
TRBV7-9	once	TRBD2	TRBJ2-1	CASSRSAGGSYNEQFF	TGTGCCAGCAGCAGATCCGCGGGGGGGTCCTACAATGAGCAGTTCTTC
TRBV18	.	TRBD1	TRBJ2-1	CASSPSADRVGNEQFF	TGTGCCAGCTCACCATCCGCCGACAGGGTGGGCAATGAGCAGTTCTTC
TRBV28	.	.	TRBJ2-1	CASSPTGLAHNEQFF	TGTGCCAGCAGTCCTACAGGGCTGGCCCACAATGAGCAGTTCTTC
TRBV28	few	.	TRBJ1-2	CASSSDPLDYGYTF	TGTGCCAGCAGTTCGGATCCTCTAGACTATGGCTACACCTTC
TRBV12-5	.	.	TRBJ1-4	CASGRGDGEKLFF	TGTGCTAGTGGCCGGGGGGACGGTGAAAAACTGTTTTTT
TRBV28	.	.	TRBJ2-3	CASSTRRRDTDTQYF	TGTGCCAGCAGTACTCGGCGGCGGGACACAGATACGCAGTATTTT
TRBV7-3	.	TRBD1	TRBJ1-2	CASKFTIGTAPGYTF	TGTGCCAGCAAATTTACCATCGGGACAGCACCTGGCTACACCTTC
TRBV7-8	.	.	TRBJ1-3	CASSLEGWPQNTIYF	TGTGCCAGCAGCTTAGAGGGCTGGCCCCAAAACACCATATATTTT
TRBV7-3	once	TRBD2	TRBJ2-1	CASSLTIGLAGSNEQFF	TGTGCCAGCAGCTTGACCATAGGACTAGCGGGGAGCAATGAGCAGTTCTTC
TRBV5-4	once	.	TRBJ2-3	CASSPRSRGTEYTQYF	TGTGCCAGCAGCCCCCGCTCGCGGGGGACAGAATATACGCAGTATTTT
TRBV5-1	once	TRBD2	TRBJ2-1	CASSLAGGVGNEQFF	TGCGCCAGCAGCTTAGCGGGGGGCGTTGGGAATGAGCAGTTCTTC
TRBV7-7	.	TRBD1	TRBJ2-1	CASSWTGGNEQFF	TGTGCTAGCAGCTGGACAGGGGGCAATGAGCAGTTCTTC
TRBV7-2	.	.	TRBJ2-7	CASSGGRSYEQYF	TGTGCCAGCAGCGGCGGCCGGAGTTACGAGCAGTACTTC
TRBV7-2	.	TRBD1	TRBJ2-1	CASSSTGAGDNEQFF	TGTGCCAGCAGCTCGACAGGGGCTGGGGACAATGAGCAGTTCTTC
TRBV18	few	TRBD1	TRBJ2-7	CASSPGTGGAYEQYF	TGTGCCAGCTCACCCGGGACAGGGGGAGCCTACGAGCAGTACTTC
TRBV7-9	.	.	TRBJ1-6	CASSPRGHTSSYNSPLHF	TGTGCCAGCAGCCCCCGGGGACACACGAGCTCCTATAATTCACCCCTCCACTTT
TRBV9	.	.	TRBJ1-6	CASSVVPPPGSNSPLHF	TGTGCCAGCAGCGTAGTACCCCCCCCAGGGAGTAATTCACCCCTCCACTTT
TRBV7-2	.	.	TRBJ2-7	CASSSNRSPGFGYF	TGTGCCAGCAGCTCAAATAGGTCCCCGGGGTTCGGGTACTTC
TRBV18	.	.	TRBJ1-1	CASSASRTRNTEAFF	TGTGCCAGCTCAGCCTCCCGAACCAGAAACACTGAAGCTTTCTTT
TRBV29-1	once	.	TRBJ2-7	CSVSTNSYEQYF	TGCAGCGTCTCGACAAACAGCTACGAGCAGTACTTC
TRBV15	.	.	TRBJ1-2	CATSRDEFWDRPGGYTF	TGTGCCACCAGCAGAGATGAGTTTTGGGACCGACCGGGGGGCTACACCTTC
TRBV28	once	.	TRBJ2-1	CASSPSGGYNEQFF	TGTGCCAGCAGCCCATCAGGGGGGTACAATGAGCAGTTCTTC